These 30 T cell receptor beta chains originate from one sample sequenced in a study of blood T cells in healthy people across ages (dated by TCRdb to the mid-2010s). The library came from 5' RACE. Sequencing took place on an Illumina HiSeq 2500. A second roughly 6 to 12 cycle PCR used a sample-barcoded 5' primer and a J-beta primer mix. In TCRdb, the public reads were trimmed at Q25 with fastp and aligned with MiXCR, with productive beta chains retained. Each record represents a unique CDR3 protein, reported with the most common genes and DNA among its rows. This sample has around 1.1 million distinct CDR3 sequences in its table, and under 40% of those were observed once. Roughly 14% of the sample goes to the ten largest clones. The sample comprised blood. Source of these receptors: a young man in good health.

DNA of the CDR3: TGCAGTGCTAGCGGCGGGGGGCTTCAGAGCTCCTACAATGAGCAGTACTTC. As protein: CSASGGGLQSSYNEQYF. The chain has TRBV20-1 and TRBJ2-1; 8 nucleotides agree with TRBD2. Gene TRBJ2-7 matches the end of the DNA better, so the J call may be wrong. The CDR3 length is 17 residues. From germline, CDR1 is DFQATT and CDR2 SNEGSKA (reference sequence).

The table lists this clonotype with many counts. This chain connects TRBV29-1 to TRBJ1-2; D is unclear. V lost 6 bases and J 4 bases, leaving 18 bases between the germline ends. The CDR3 runs to 14 residues. CDR1 is SQVTM, CDR2 ANQGSEA, per germline. The CDR3: CSVQPAGKVYGYTF. The CDR3 bases are TGCAGCGTGCAACCGGCGGGGAAAGTCTATGGCTACACCTTC.

This clonotype was observed a single time. Likely a read error: the CDR3 ends without its conserved phenylalanine or tryptophan. This sequence joins TRBV12-3 or TRBV12-4 and TRBJ2-4, with 9 bases matching TRBD1. CDR3 length equals 17 residues. Trimming at V came to 2 bases and at J to 0 bases, leaving 5 bases not matched to a gene. The CDR3 is CASSLTGGILAKNIQYS. The CDR3 nucleotides read TGTGCCAGCAGTTTAACAGGGGGCATCTTAGCCAAAAACATTCAGTACTCC.

This chain links TRBV6-5 with TRBJ1-5; D may be TRBD1 (6 bases). This CDR3 has 14 amino acids. The V and J ends lost 7 bases and 0 bases respectively, with 10 bases between them. Germline assignment: CDR1 MNHEY and CDR2 SVGAGI. CDR3 protein: CASKGGYSNQPQHF. CDR3 nucleotide sequence: TGTGCCAGCAAGGGGGGCTATAGCAATCAGCCCCAGCATTTT.

The chain couples TRBV29-1 to TRBJ1-1; TRBD1 aligns across 9 bases. Germline trimming cut 7 bases from V and 5 bases from J; bases unmatched to any gene: 8. Germline V CDR1 and CDR2: SQVTM, ANQGSEA. This CDR3 has 13 amino acids. This CDR3 reads CSGTGGAGTEAFF. DNA for the CDR3: TGCAGCGGAACAGGGGGCGCAGGGACTGAAGCTTTCTTT.

On this clonotype: With a much larger clone just one base away, this may be a read error. This rearrangement joins TRBV28 to TRBJ2-4; D is unresolved. Trimming stripped 3 bases from V and 13 bases from J, with 28 bases between. Germline loops: CDR1 MDHEN, CDR2 SYDVKM. The CDR3 has 17 residues. DNA for the CDR3: TGTGCCAGCAGTTTGCAAGAAGGAAACGCAGTATACAATGAGCAGTACTTC. It encodes CASSLQEGNAVYNEQYF.

The chain employs TRBV5-1 and TRBJ2-1, with 8 bases lining up with TRBD1. The ends lost 0 bases at V and 7 bases at J; junction bases unmatched: 6. This CDR3 is 15 amino acids long. Germline V CDR1 and CDR2: SGHRS, YFSETQ. CDR3 nucleotide sequence: TGCGCCAGCAGCTTGGGCGGACAGGGTGGTAATGAGCAGTTCTTC. This encodes CASSLGGQGGNEQFF.

The CDR3 bases are TGTGCCAGCAGCCCCAGCCTGGACTATGGCTACACCTTC. This codes for CASSPSLDYGYTF. The chain uses TRBV6-2 or TRBV6-3 and TRBJ1-2; D gene ambiguous. CDR1 MNHEY and CDR2 SVGEGT come from the germline V gene. CDR3 length: 13 amino acids. Trimming took 6 bases from V and 3 from J, leaving 11 bases between them.

This clonotype was counted only a few times. J is TRBJ2-1 and V is TRBV2; D call uncertain. Germline V gene data show CDR1 as SNHLY and CDR2 as FYNNEI. This CDR3 is 12 amino acids long. V lost 6 bases, J lost 8 bases, and 11 bases lay in between. CDR3 sequence: CASRALGDEQFF. The CDR3 nucleotides read TGTGCCAGCAGAGCGCTTGGGGATGAGCAGTTCTTC.

This chain joins TRBV5-1 and TRBJ2-1; 16 bases fit TRBD2. Trimming took 4 bases from V and 4 from J; bases not matched to a gene: 14. Germline CDR1 reads SGHRS; CDR2 reads YFSETQ. The length of the CDR3 is 20 residues. The CDR3 protein is CASSPGLAGGSEIRYNEQFF. In DNA form, the CDR3 reads TGCGCCAGCAGCCCGGGACTAGCGGGGGGGTCGGAGATTCGGTACAATGAGCAGTTCTTC. Based on the CDR3 plus reference TRBV5-1 and TRBJ2-1, the full variable domain is KAGVTQTPRYLIKTRGQQVTLSCSPISGHRSVSWYQQTPGQGLQFLFEYFSETQRNKGNFPGRFSGRQFSNSRSEMNVSTLELGDSALYLCASSPGLAGGSEIRYNEQFFGPGTRLTVL.

V is TRBV27 and J is TRBJ1-2; no firm D call. The V and J ends lost 2 bases and 5 bases respectively, with 12 bases between them. The germline CDR1 and CDR2 sequences are MNHEY and SMNVEV (reference sequence). This CDR3 spans 14 amino acids. CDR3 bases: TGTGCCAGCAGTTTAAGGCGGAGCGAATATGGCTACACCTTC. It specifies CASSLRRSEYGYTF.

This clonotype was observed a few times. This sequence joins TRBV9 and TRBJ2-7, with D maybe TRBD2 (6 bases). The germline V and J ends were trimmed by 0 bases and 1 base, with 14 bases remaining between them. The CDR3 runs to 16 residues. Germline CDR1 and CDR2: SGDLS and YYNGEE. Here the CDR3 reads CASSVGGEVRSYEQYF. CDR3 DNA: TGTGCCAGCAGCGTAGGGGGGGAAGTACGGTCCTACGAGCAGTACTTC. Using reference TRBV9 and TRBJ2-7 for the parts outside the CDR3, the full variable domain is DSGVTQTPKHLITATGQRVTLRCSPRSGDLSVYWYQQSLDQGLQFLIQYYNGEERAKGNILERFSAQQFPDLHSELNLSSLELGDSALYFCASSVGGEVRSYEQYFGPGTRLTVT.

The rearrangement links TRBV7-2 to TRBJ1-1, with TRBD1 as a possible D gene (5 bases). This CDR3 contains 16 residues. Germline-derived CDR1 and CDR2 are SGHTA and FQGNSA. Trimming removed 5 bases from V and 1 base from J, with 17 bases in between. CDR3 sequence: CASSQPRVGGNTEAFF. Here the CDR3 DNA reads TGTGCCAGCAGCCAGCCCCGAGTGGGGGGGAACACTGAAGCTTTCTTT.

This clonotype was picked up a small number of times. The chain links TRBV27 to TRBJ2-1; 7 bases are a match to TRBD1. J lost 4 bases, V lost 6 bases, and 12 bases had no gene match. CDR3 length equals 16 residues. Germline values: CDR1 MNHEY, CDR2 SMNVEV (reference sequence). CDR3 sequence reads: CASSPTGASLYNEQFF. CDR3 bases: TGTGCCAGCAGCCCTACAGGGGCCTCCCTTTACAATGAGCAGTTCTTC.

The gene calls are TRBV29-1 and TRBJ2-7; TRBD1 aligns across 8 bases. There are 16 residues in the CDR3. Germline lookup yields CDR1 SQVTM and CDR2 ANQGSEA. V lost 4 bases and J lost 2; bases outside the gene matches: 13. The CDR3 DNA is TGCAGCGTTGTGGGGCCAGGGGGCCTTCCTACCTACGAGCAGTACTTC. It is translated as CSVVGPGGLPTYEQYF.

The chain uses TRBV20-1 and TRBJ2-2, with a weak D call TRBD1 (6 bases). The length of the CDR3 is 14 residues. Trimming cost V 4 bases and J 7 bases, with 16 bases left between them. The germline gives CDR1 DFQATT, CDR2 SNEGSKA (reference sequence). The CDR3 DNA follows: TGCAGTGCTAAGGGACACTCCTATGGCGGGGAGCTGTTTTTT. Translation gives CSAKGHSYGGELFF.

The chain links TRBV2 to TRBJ2-1; D ambiguous. V lost 7 bases and J 8 bases, leaving 12 bases between the germline ends. Germline V gene lookup returns CDR1 SNHLY and CDR2 FYNNEI. This CDR3 is built from 12 residues. The CDR3 spells CASMGRVDEQFF. Here the CDR3 DNA reads TGTGCCAGCATGGGAAGAGTGGATGAGCAGTTCTTC. Based on the CDR3 plus reference TRBV2 and TRBJ2-1, the full variable domain is EPEVTQTPSHQVTQMGQEVILRCVPISNHLYFYWYRQILGQKVEFLVSFYNNEISEKSEIFDDQFSVERPDGSNFTLKIRSTKLEDSAMYFCASMGRVDEQFFGPGTRLTVL.

Points on this clonotype: Mismatch with germline at one junction end may stem from a read error. This CDR3 is CASSSTGGLLGIQCF. The CDR3 DNA is TGTGCCAGCAGCTCGACAGGGGGCCTGTTAGGCATTCAGTGCTTC. This chain links TRBV9 with TRBJ2-7; 10 bases line up with TRBD1. The CDR3 sequence is 15 residues long. Germline CDR1 reads SGDLS; CDR2 reads YYNGEE.

The chain has TRBV7-2 and TRBJ1-5; 8 nucleotides line up with TRBD1. CDR3 size: 16 residues. Germline CDR1 reads SGHTA; CDR2 reads FQGNSA. Unmatched junction bases numbered 11, after V lost 3 bases and J lost 7 bases. CDR3 coding DNA: TGTGCCAGCAGCTTCGCCGGGACAGGTCTTGGGCAGCCCCAGCATTTT. Translated, it gives CASSFAGTGLGQPQHF.

The genes are TRBV7-2 and TRBJ2-6; possibly TRBD1 or TRBD2 for D (7 bases each). The V end was cut by 2 bases, the J end by 0 bases, with 14 bases between. This CDR3 has 18 amino acids. Germline CDR1 is SGHTA and CDR2 is FQGNSA. The CDR3 spells CASSLQGGTTSGANVLTF. The CDR3 DNA reads TGTGCCAGCAGCTTACAGGGGGGGACTACCTCTGGGGCCAACGTCCTGACTTTC.

The chain links TRBV4-3 to TRBJ2-7, with D perhaps given as TRBD1 or TRBD2 (5 bases each). The germline gives CDR1 LGHNA, CDR2 YSLEER. This CDR3 region has 15 residues. The ends were cut back, 0 bases at V and 7 bases at J, with 16 bases in the middle. The CDR3 protein is CASSQDLGGFGEQYF. CDR3 sequence (DNA): TGCGCCAGCAGCCAAGATCTTGGGGGTTTCGGTGAGCAGTACTTC.

J is TRBJ2-2 and V is TRBV7-3; D remains unclear. Germline CDR1 SGHTA, CDR2 FQGTGA. The V end lost 0 bases, the J end lost 6 bases, and 5 bases lay between the germline ends. This CDR3 spans 13 amino acids. CDR3 in amino acids: CASSLTLAGELFF. DNA of the CDR3: TGTGCCAGCAGCTTAACACTGGCCGGGGAGCTGTTTTTT. Based on the CDR3 plus reference TRBV7-3 and TRBJ2-2, the full variable domain is GAGVSQTPSNKVTEKGKYVELRCDPISGHTALYWYRQSLGQGPEFLIYFQGTGAADDSGLPNDRFFAVRPEGSVSTLKIQRTERGDSAVYLCASSLTLAGELFFGEGSRLTVL.

The chain combines TRBV5-1 with TRBJ2-7; a possible D gene is TRBD1 (6 bases). Germline CDR1 is SGHRS and CDR2 is YFSETQ. This CDR3 spans 15 amino acids. V was shortened by 1 base and J by 0 bases, with 11 bases between the two germline ends. As DNA, the CDR3 is TGCGCCAGCAGCTTGTCTGTGGACAGCTCCTACGAGCAGTACTTC. This translates into CASSLSVDSSYEQYF.

The gene calls are TRBV28 and TRBJ1-2, with D hard to call. The CDR3 runs to 15 residues. V was trimmed by 2 bases and J by 1 base, leaving 11 bases between them. CDR1 MDHEN and CDR2 SYDVKM come from the germline V gene. In DNA form, the CDR3 reads TGTGCCAGCAGTTTAAGGCCGGCCCGTAACTATGGCTACACCTTC. Protein product: CASSLRPARNYGYTF.

This rearrangement joins TRBV12-3 or TRBV12-4 to TRBJ1-2, with D unresolved. V lost 3 bases, J lost 6 bases, and 8 bases lay in between. CDR3 length: 12 amino acids. CDR3 sequence (DNA): TGTGCCAGCAGTTTTGATCGGAATGGCTACACCTTC. This sequence encodes CASSFDRNGYTF.

The rearrangement uses TRBV9 and TRBJ1-2; 7 bases fit TRBD1. CDR3 length: 14 amino acids. The germline V gene encodes CDR1 SGDLS and CDR2 YYNGEE. Losses at the gene ends were 0 bases for V and 7 bases for J; bases not matched to a gene: 6. The CDR3 reads CASSVADRAGGYTF. The DNA for the CDR3 is TGTGCCAGCAGCGTAGCTGACAGGGCTGGTGGCTACACCTTC.

The V call is TRBV7-9, the J call TRBJ2-2; D remains ambiguous. From germline, CDR1 is SEHNR and CDR2 FQNEAQ (reference sequence). The CDR3 loop spans 15 amino acids. Trimming removed 7 bases at V and 0 bases at J, with 12 bases between. This chain's CDR3 is CASTIALTNTGELFF. The CDR3 nucleotides read TGTGCCAGCACCATAGCCTTAACGAACACCGGGGAGCTGTTTTTT. The variable domain in full, with the rest retrieved from reference TRBV7-9 and TRBJ2-2, is DTGVSQNPRHKITKRGQNVTFRCDPISEHNRLYWYRQTLGQGPEFLTYFQNEAQLEKSRLLSDRFSAERPKGSFSTLEIQRTEQGDSAMYLCASTIALTNTGELFFGEGSRLTVL.

This clonotype occurred a few times. The chain links TRBV20-1 to TRBJ2-1, with TRBD2 matching over 13 bases. Looked up from germline, CDR1 is DFQATT and CDR2 is SNEGSKA (reference sequence). This CDR3 has 15 amino acids. V lost 4 bases and J lost 6; bases outside the gene matches: 6. This chain's CDR3 is CSANPTSGGPNEQFF. In DNA, the CDR3 is TGCAGTGCTAACCCGACTAGCGGGGGGCCCAATGAGCAGTTCTTC.

The chain couples TRBV6-5 to TRBJ2-3; D remains ambiguous. CDR1 and CDR2 from the germline V gene are MNHEY and SVGAGI. The CDR3 is 17 residues long. V was pared by 0 bases and J by 0 bases, with 13 bases between. The CDR3 region has the DNA TGTGCCAGCAGTTACTCGTACACCCGAACTAGCACAGATACGCAGTATTTT. Translation: CASSYSYTRTSTDTQYF.

This clonotype was counted a few times. The chain recombines TRBV7-2 with TRBJ1-4, with D possibly matching TRBD1 (6 bases). This CDR3 is built from 16 residues. From germline, CDR1 is SGHTA and CDR2 FQGNSA. The V end was cut by 1 base, the J end by 8 bases, with 17 bases between. The CDR3: CASSLVGTNAYEKLFF. The CDR3, as DNA: TGTGCCAGCAGCTTAGTCGGGACAAACGCTTACGAAAAACTGTTTTTT. Filled out from reference TRBV7-2 and TRBJ1-4, the complete variable domain reads GAGVSQSPSNKVTEKGKDVELRCDPISGHTALYWYRQSLGQGLEFLIYFQGNSAPDKSGLPSDRFSAERTGGSVSTLTIQRTQQEDSAVYLCASSLVGTNAYEKLFFGSGTQLSVL.